This TCR beta chain was recovered during a study of cytomegalovirus exposure and HLA in healthy donors. As for the study in general: Early on, a data release was issued that held approximately 78 million unique TCRs from HLA-typed donors.

Study-level results: The study designated 164 TCR beta chains cytomegalovirus-associated. As a later analysis showed, a missense DCLRE1C variant was linked to trimming of TCR beta V- and J-genes.

The PCR employed 60 Vbeta primers together with 13 Jbeta primers. The assay was immunoSEQ multiplex PCR, and TCRdb's table has in-frame clones only and misses some. The sample has 78,000 or so clones, 62% seen once. Germline V CDR1 and CDR2: SGHRS, YFSETQ. The CDR3 is made up of 14 amino acids. The ends lost 4 bases at V and 6 bases at J; junction bases unmatched: 7. On this clone itself: The target antigen is unknown.

The sample was PBMCs. The clonotype comes from a male donor in good health and CMV-seropositive. The chain is built from TRBV5-1 and TRBJ2-1, with TRBD1 matching over 7 bases. CDR3 sequence reads: CASSPQQGRNEQFF. CDR3 in DNA: TGCGCCAGCAGCCCCCAACAGGGGCGCAATGAGCAGTTCTTC.